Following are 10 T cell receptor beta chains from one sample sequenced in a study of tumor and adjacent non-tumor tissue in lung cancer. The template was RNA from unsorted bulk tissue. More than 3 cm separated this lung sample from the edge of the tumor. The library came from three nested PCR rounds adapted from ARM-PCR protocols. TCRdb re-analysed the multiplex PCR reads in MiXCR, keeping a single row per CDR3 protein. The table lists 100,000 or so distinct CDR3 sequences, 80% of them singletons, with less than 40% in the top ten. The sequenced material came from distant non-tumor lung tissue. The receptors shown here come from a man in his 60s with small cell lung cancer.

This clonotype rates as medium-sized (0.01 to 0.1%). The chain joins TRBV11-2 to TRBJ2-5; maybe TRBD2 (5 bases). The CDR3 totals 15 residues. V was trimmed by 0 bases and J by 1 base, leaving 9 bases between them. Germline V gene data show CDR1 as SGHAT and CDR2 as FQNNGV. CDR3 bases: TGTGCCAGCAGCTTAGATTCGGGGAGCCAAGAGACCCAGTACTTC. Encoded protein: CASSLDSGSQETQYF.

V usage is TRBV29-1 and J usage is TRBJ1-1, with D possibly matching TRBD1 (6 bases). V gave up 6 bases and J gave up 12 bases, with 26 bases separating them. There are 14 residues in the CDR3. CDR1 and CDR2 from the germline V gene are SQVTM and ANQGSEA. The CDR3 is CSVHRGGEGTETFF. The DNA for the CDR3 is TGCAGCGTCCACCGCGGGGGCGAGGGGACCGAAACTTTCTTT.

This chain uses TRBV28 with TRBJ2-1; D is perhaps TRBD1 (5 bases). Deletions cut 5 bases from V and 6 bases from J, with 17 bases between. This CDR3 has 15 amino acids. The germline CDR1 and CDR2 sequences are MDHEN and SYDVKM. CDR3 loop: CASSPGWARGNEQFF. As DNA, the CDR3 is TGTGCCAGCAGTCCGGGTTGGGCTAGGGGCAATGAGCAGTTCTTC.

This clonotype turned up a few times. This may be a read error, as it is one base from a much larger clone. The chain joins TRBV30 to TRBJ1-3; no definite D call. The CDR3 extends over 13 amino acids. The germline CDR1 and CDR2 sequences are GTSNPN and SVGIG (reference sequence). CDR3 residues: CAWSSGSGNTIHF. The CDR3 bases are TGTGCCTGGAGTTCAGGCTCTGGAAACACCATACATTTT.

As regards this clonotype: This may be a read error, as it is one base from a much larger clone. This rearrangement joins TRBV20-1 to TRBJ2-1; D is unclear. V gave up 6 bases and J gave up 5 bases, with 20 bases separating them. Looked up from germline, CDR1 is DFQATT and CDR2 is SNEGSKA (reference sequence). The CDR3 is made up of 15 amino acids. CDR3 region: CSANPQKTVNNEQFF. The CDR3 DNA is TGCAGTGCCAATCCCCAGAAAACTGTCAACAATGAGCAGTTCTTC.

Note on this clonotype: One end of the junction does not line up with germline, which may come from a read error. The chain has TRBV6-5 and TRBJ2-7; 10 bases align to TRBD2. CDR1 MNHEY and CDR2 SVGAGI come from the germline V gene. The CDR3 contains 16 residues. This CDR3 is CAGSSSTSGTSYEQYF. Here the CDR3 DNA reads TGTGCCGGCAGCTCAAGCACTAGCGGGACTTCCTACGAGCAGTACTTC.

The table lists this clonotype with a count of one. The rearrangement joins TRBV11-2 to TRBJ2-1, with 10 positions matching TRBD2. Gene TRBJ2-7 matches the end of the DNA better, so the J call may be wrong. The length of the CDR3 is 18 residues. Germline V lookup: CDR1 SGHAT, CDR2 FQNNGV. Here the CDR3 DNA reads TGTGCCAGCAGCCTAGGAGTAGCGGGAGGCTACTACTACAATGAACAGTACTTC. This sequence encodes CASSLGVAGGYYYNEQYF.

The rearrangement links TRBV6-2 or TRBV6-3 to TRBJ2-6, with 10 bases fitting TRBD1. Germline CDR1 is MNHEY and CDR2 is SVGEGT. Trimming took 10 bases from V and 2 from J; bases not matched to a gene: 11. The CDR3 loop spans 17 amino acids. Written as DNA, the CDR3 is TGTGCCAACACTGACAGGGGGCGCGATCCTGGGGCCAACGTCCTGACTTTC. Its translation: CANTDRGRDPGANVLTF.

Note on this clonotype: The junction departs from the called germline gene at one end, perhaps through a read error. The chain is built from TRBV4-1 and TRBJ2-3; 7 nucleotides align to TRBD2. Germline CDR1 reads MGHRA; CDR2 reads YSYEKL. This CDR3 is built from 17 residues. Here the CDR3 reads CAISLPALRTSIDTQYF. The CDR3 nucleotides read TGCGCCATCAGCCTCCCAGCCCTCCGGACTAGTATAGATACGCAGTATTTT.

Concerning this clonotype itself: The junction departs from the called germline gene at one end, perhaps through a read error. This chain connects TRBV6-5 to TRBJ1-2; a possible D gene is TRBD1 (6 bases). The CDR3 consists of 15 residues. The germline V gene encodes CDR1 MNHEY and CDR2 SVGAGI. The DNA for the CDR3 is TGTGCCAGCAACCTGCTAACCGGGACAATCTATGGCTACGCCTTC. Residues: CASNLLTGTIYGYAF.